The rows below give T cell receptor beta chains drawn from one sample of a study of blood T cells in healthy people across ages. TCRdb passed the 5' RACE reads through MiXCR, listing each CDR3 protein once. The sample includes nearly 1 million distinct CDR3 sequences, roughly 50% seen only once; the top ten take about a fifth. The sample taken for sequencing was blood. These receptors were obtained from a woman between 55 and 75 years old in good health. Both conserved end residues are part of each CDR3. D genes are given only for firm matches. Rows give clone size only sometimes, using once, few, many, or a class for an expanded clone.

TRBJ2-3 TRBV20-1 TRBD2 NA TGCAGTGTGGGGACTAGCGGGATGCCCGGTACGCAGTATTTT CSVGTSGMPGTQYF
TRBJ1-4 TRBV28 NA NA TGTGCCAGCAGTTCGGACGGTTTTCGGGAAAAACTGTTTTTT CASSSDGFREKLFF
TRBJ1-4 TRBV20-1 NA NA TGCAGTGCTAGTCCCAGCGAAAAACTGTTTTTT CSASPSEKLFF
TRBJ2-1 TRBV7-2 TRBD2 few TGTGCCAGCAGCCTCCCTCCAGCGGGAGGGGTCAATGAGCAGTTCTTC CASSLPPAGGVNEQFF
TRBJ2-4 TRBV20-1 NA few TGCAGTGCTAGAAGCGAGGAATCTCAGTACTTC CSARSEESQYF
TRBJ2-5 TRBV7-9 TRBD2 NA TGTGCCAACAGCCGCCCAGGGACTACCAAAGAGACCCAGTACTTC CANSRPGTTKETQYF
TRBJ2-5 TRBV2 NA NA TGTGCCAGCAGTGAATTCTGGGGCGTGGAGACCCAGTACTTC CASSEFWGVETQYF
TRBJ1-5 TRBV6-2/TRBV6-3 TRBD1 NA TGTGCCAGCAGGATACGGACAGGTCTTAATCAGCCCCAGCATTTT CASRIRTGLNQPQHF
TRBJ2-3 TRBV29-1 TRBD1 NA TGCAGCGTTGAATCCTACAGGGGCGATACGCAGTATTTT CSVESYRGDTQYF
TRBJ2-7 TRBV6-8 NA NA TGTGCCAGCAGCCGAACATCGGACCCATCCCAAGGAGACTACGAGCAGTACTTC CASSRTSDPSQGDYEQYF
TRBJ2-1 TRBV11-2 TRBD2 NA TGTGCCAGCAGCTTATCCCGGATGGGACTATATGAACAGTTCTTC CASSLSRMGLYEQFF
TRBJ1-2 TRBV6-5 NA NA TGTGCCAGCAGTTACTCACTCGCAGCCTACTATGGCTACACCTTC CASSYSLAAYYGYTF
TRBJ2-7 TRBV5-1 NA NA TGCGCCAGCAGTGAGGCACAGACTTACGAGCAGTACTTC CASSEAQTYEQYF
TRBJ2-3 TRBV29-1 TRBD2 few TGCAGCGTTGAAGTTAGCGGGAGGGAGTATTTT CSVEVSGREYF
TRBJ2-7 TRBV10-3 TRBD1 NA TGTGCCATCAGGGACAGGGGGACCTACGAGCAGTACTTC CAIRDRGTYEQYF
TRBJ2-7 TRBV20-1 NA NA TGCAGTGCTGCTCAGCGGCCTACCTACGAGCAGTACTTC CSAAQRPTYEQYF
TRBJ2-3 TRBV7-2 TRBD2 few TGTGCCAGCAGCCTCCTAGCGGGGCTCACAGATACGCAGTATTTT CASSLLAGLTDTQYF
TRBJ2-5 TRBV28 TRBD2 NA TGTGCCAGCAGTTTCAACGGACTAGCGGGAGTAACAGAGACCCAGTACTTC CASSFNGLAGVTETQYF
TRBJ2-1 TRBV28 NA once TGTGCCAGCAGTTCCTCTATTGCGGTATACAATGAGCAGTTCTTC CASSSSIAVYNEQFF
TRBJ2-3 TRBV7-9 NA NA TGTGCCAGCAGCTTATCGAGGGGGAAAACAGATACGCAGTATTTT CASSLSRGKTDTQYF
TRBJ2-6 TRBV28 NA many TGTGCCAGCAGTCTAGAGACAGTCTCTGGGGCCAACGTCCTGACTTTC CASSLETVSGANVLTF
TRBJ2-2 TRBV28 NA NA TGTGCCAGCATCGGCGGGCTGGCCGGGGAGCTGTTTTTT CASIGGLAGELFF
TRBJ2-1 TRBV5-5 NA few TGTGCCAGCATCTCATTTAAGAGCCCGGCCATCGATGAGCAGTTCTTC CASISFKSPAIDEQFF
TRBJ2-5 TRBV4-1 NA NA TGCGCCAGCAGCCAAGATGAAAAGACCCAGTACTTC CASSQDEKTQYF
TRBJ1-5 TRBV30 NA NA TGTGCCTGGAGTGTACAGGGAAGCAATCAGCCCCAGCATTTT CAWSVQGSNQPQHF
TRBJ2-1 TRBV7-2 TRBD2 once TGTGCCAGCAGCCGTAATAGCGGGGGGGCGTTGGGGGAGCAGTTCTTC CASSRNSGGALGEQFF
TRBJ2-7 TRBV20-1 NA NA TGCAGTGCTAGGGGCGGGACACTCTACGAGCAGTACTTC CSARGGTLYEQYF
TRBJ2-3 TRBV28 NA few TGTGCCAGCAGTTTATATCAGACATCGGCTACGCAGTATTTT CASSLYQTSATQYF
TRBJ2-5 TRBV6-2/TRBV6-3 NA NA TGTGCCAGCAGTAAAGCCATAACCGGGTCCCAGTACTTC CASSKAITGSQYF
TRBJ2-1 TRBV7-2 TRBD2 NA TGTGCCAGCAGCTTAGCTACCGGGAGGGCCACCAATGAGCAGTTCTTC CASSLATGRATNEQFF
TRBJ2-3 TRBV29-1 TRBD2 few TGCAGCGTTGGGCTGAGCGGGAAGGCAGATACGCAGTATTTT CSVGLSGKADTQYF